This T cell receptor (beta chain) was profiled in a study of graft-versus-host responses after intestinal transplantation. The germline CDR1 and CDR2 sequences are MDHEN and SYDVKM. Deletions cut 5 bases from V and 8 bases from J, with 18 bases between. The CDR3 runs to 15 residues. The data were produced by immunoSEQ multiplex PCR, yet TCRdb's version contains in-frame clones alone and is incomplete. The sample has about 25,000 clones, around 94% seen once. This sequence originates from a human patient who received an intestinal transplant, so some T cells may come from the graft donor. The chain couples TRBV28 to TRBJ1-4; weak D call: TRBD1 (6 bases). Sample: PBMCs, taken roughly 30 days after intestinal transplant. The CDR3 DNA sequence: TGTGCCAGCAGTACCCCCGGGTGGGGGCTGGAAAAACTGTTTTTT. Protein sequence: CASSTPGWGLEKLFF.